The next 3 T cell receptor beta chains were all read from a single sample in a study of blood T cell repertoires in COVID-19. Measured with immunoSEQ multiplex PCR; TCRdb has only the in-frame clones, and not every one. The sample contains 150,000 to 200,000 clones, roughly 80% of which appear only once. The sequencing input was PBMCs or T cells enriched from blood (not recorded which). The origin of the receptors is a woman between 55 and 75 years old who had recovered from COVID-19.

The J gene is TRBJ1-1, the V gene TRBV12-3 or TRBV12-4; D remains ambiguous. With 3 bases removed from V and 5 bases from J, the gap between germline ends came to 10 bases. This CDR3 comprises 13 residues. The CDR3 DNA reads TGTGCCAGCAGTTTTGGCAGGACTACTGAAGCTTTCTTT. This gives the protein CASSFGRTTEAFF.

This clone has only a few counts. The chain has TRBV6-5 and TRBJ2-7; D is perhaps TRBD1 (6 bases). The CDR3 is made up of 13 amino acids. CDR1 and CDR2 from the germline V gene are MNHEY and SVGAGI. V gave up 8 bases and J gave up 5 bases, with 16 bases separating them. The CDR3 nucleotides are TGTGCCAGCGCCTTCCGGGACACGCACGAGCAGTACTTC. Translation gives CASAFRDTHEQYF.

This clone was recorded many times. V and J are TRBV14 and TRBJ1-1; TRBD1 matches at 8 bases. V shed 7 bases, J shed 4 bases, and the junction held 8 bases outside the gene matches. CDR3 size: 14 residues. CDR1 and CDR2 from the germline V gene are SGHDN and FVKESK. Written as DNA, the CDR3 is TGTGCCAGCATCCAGACAGGGGAGGGCACTGAAGCTTTCTTT. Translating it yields CASIQTGEGTEAFF.